A selection of T cell receptor beta chains follows, all from one sample in a study of control samples from healthy donors and cancer patients. Clones were sequenced by immunoSEQ multiplex PCR, and TCRdb holds only the in-frame ones, with some missing. This sample's clone table lists fewer than 250,000 clones. The specimen was blood. Every receptor here comes from a woman in her twenties or thirties in good health. The CDR3 runs from the conserved cysteine through the conserved F or W. D genes are given only for firm matches.

v_gene	j_gene	d_gene	CDR3nt	CDR3aa
TRBV7-9	TRBJ2-7	TRBD1	TGTGCCAGCAGCTTCTGGGACAGGGTGGGCGAGCAGTACTTC	CASSFWDRVGEQYF
TRBV10-3	TRBJ2-1	NA	TGTGCCATCAGTCAGAGGAATGAGCAGTTCTTC	CAISQRNEQFF
TRBV5-1	TRBJ2-3	NA	TGCGCCAGCAGCTTTGTCGGGGGGCAAGATACGCAGTATTTT	CASSFVGGQDTQYF
TRBV3-1/TRBV3-2	TRBJ1-2	NA	TGTGCCAGCAGCCAAGGACCTACGCACACCTTC	CASSQGPTHTF
TRBV28	TRBJ1-2	NA	TGTGCCAGCACCCGTACTCCCGCATCAGGCTACACCTTC	CASTRTPASGYTF
TRBV9	TRBJ2-7	TRBD2	TGTGCCAGCAGCGCGACTAGCGGGTACGAGCAGTACTTC	CASSATSGYEQYF
TRBV4-1	TRBJ1-3	NA	TGCGCCAGCAGCCAAGTTGCGTTTACTGGAAACACCATATATTTT	CASSQVAFTGNTIYF
TRBV7-2	TRBJ1-1	NA	TGTGCCAGCAGCTTAGTCGGGATTGGGAACACTGAAGCTTTCTTT	CASSLVGIGNTEAFF
TRBV6-5	TRBJ1-3	TRBD1	TGTGCCAGCCTTTACAGGGGTCGGGGAAACACCATATATTTT	CASLYRGRGNTIYF
TRBV18	TRBJ1-5	TRBD1	TGTGCCAGCTCACCCACCCCCCCCGGGACAGGAGGTGATCAGCCCCAGCATTTT	CASSPTPPGTGGDQPQHF
TRBV6-6	TRBJ2-4	NA	TGTGCCGGAGGGCAGGGCGGCTTCTTCGACATTCAGTACTTC	CAGGQGGFFDIQYF
TRBV11-2	TRBJ1-2	NA	TGTGCCAGCAGCTTATCACCGAACGGGAATGGCTACACCTTC	CASSLSPNGNGYTF
TRBV6-2/TRBV6-3	TRBJ1-6	NA	TGTGCCAGCAGGTACTCCCCCCCGAATTCACCCCTCCACTTT	CASRYSPPNSPLHF
TRBV2	TRBJ1-2	NA	TGTGCCAGCAGACCTCTCCGGACTAACTATGGCTACACCTTC	CASRPLRTNYGYTF
TRBV5-8	TRBJ1-6	TRBD1	TGTGCCAGCACTCCAAGGGACAGGGAGGCTTCACCCCTCCACTTT	CASTPRDREASPLHF
TRBV7-9	TRBJ1-2	NA	TGTGCCAGCAGCGGGCAGGGTCAGGACTATGGCTACACCTTC	CASSGQGQDYGYTF
TRBV9	TRBJ2-5	NA	TGTGCCAGCAGCGTAGTAGCGCGGGGAGAGACCCAGTACTTC	CASSVVARGETQYF
TRBV5-4	TRBJ1-2	NA	TGTGCCAGCAGCTCGGGGGAGGCAGGAGGCTACACCTTC	CASSSGEAGGYTF
TRBV4-1	TRBJ2-5	TRBD2	TGCGCCAGCAGCCAAACTAGCGGGGGGGACCGGGAGACCCAGTACTTC	CASSQTSGGDRETQYF
TRBV7-8	TRBJ1-5	TRBD1	TGTGCCGCCCGACGGGACAGGGGTTATAGCAATCAGCCCCAGCATTTT	CAARRDRGYSNQPQHF
TRBV7-2	TRBJ1-2	NA	TGTGCCAGCACCGGACGGGGAGGCAGAGCCTATGGCTACACCTTC	CASTGRGGRAYGYTF
TRBV4-1	TRBJ2-5	TRBD2	TGCGCCAGCAGCCTCCCGACAACCGGGACTAGCGCTGGGAGGCGGACCCAGTACTTC	CASSLPTTGTSAGRRTQYF
TRBV6-5	TRBJ2-5	TRBD1	TGTGCCAGCAGTTTTCTGGGACAGGGGGGGGGAGAGACCCAGTACTTC	CASSFLGQGGGETQYF
TRBV10-2	TRBJ1-3	NA	TGCGCCAGCAGGGAAGCAGGGGGAAACACCATATATTTT	CASREAGGNTIYF
TRBV5-5	TRBJ2-5	TRBD1	TGTGCCAGCAGCTTCTCGACAGGGAATGCCCAGTACTTC	CASSFSTGNAQYF
TRBV9	TRBJ2-3	TRBD2	TGTGCCAGCAGCGTAGCGATAGCGGGGGCCCCTAGGAGGTTT	CASSVAIAGAPRRF
TRBV14	TRBJ1-1	NA	TGTGCCAGCAGCCAAGTTCTGAACACTGAAGCTTTCTTT	CASSQVLNTEAFF
TRBV6-1	TRBJ1-6	TRBD1	TGTGCCAGCAGTGAGACAGGGTCAGGTTCACCCCTCCACTTT	CASSETGSGSPLHF
TRBV5-6	TRBJ1-2	NA	TGTGCCAGCACCTCTTCGGGCTTGTATGGCTACACCTTC	CASTSSGLYGYTF
TRBV28	TRBJ1-5	TRBD1	TGTGCCAGCAGACGACGACGGGGAGGACAGGGGAGCAATCAGCCCCAGCATTTT	CASRRRRGGQGSNQPQHF
TRBV5-1	TRBJ2-3	NA	TGCGCCAGCAGCTATGGCGGGGGCCTAAGGGCAGATACGCAGTATTTT	CASSYGGGLRADTQYF
TRBV6-6	TRBJ2-5	TRBD1	TGTGCCAGCAGTTACCGGACAGGGGGTTGGGAGACCCAGTACTTC	CASSYRTGGWETQYF
TRBV7-2	TRBJ2-7	NA	TGTGCCAGCAGCCAGGACTTGTTAGGAGGGTACGAGCAGTACTTC	CASSQDLLGGYEQYF
TRBV6-5	TRBJ2-1	TRBD1	TGTGCCAGCAGGGGGACAGGAGGCTTGAATGAGCAGTTCTTC	CASRGTGGLNEQFF
TRBV3-1/TRBV3-2	TRBJ2-7	TRBD1	TGTGCCAGCAGCCACAGGGGGCAGGGAGACTCCTACGAGCAGTACTTC	CASSHRGQGDSYEQYF
TRBV4-1	TRBJ2-3	TRBD2	TGCGCCAGCAGCCAAGTACTGCGGACTAGGGGCACAGATACGCAGTATTTT	CASSQVLRTRGTDTQYF
TRBV18	TRBJ1-1	NA	TGTGCCAGCTCACCGACATCCGCTGAAGCTTTCTTT	CASSPTSAEAFF
TRBV6-5	TRBJ2-5	NA	TGTGCCAGCAGAGAAGAGACCCAGTACTTC	CASREETQYF
TRBV28	TRBJ1-2	TRBD1	TGTGCCAGCAGTGAACAGGGGACCCGCTTCTATGGCTACACCTTC	CASSEQGTRFYGYTF
TRBV2	TRBJ1-2	NA	TGTGCCAGCAGGGCTAGAGCGGGACACACTGGTGGCTACACCTTC	CASRARAGHTGGYTF
TRBV5-8	TRBJ1-4	NA	TGTGCCAGCAGCCCCAGTGCAACTAATGAAAAACTGTTTTTT	CASSPSATNEKLFF
TRBV24-1	TRBJ1-5	NA	TGTGCCACCAGTGATCCAGGACAGAGCAATCAGCCCCAGCATTTT	CATSDPGQSNQPQHF
TRBV4-1	TRBJ1-5	NA	TGCGCCAGCAGCCAAGCTACAGGGTATAGCAATCAGCCCCAGCATTTT	CASSQATGYSNQPQHF
TRBV6-5	TRBJ1-1	NA	TGTGCCAGCAGTCCCTGGGTAGGGCGGAACACTGAAGCTTTCTTT	CASSPWVGRNTEAFF
TRBV15	TRBJ1-1	NA	TGTGCCACCAGCAGAGATAGAGGGGGCACTGAAGCTTTCTTT	CATSRDRGGTEAFF
TRBV4-1	TRBJ2-1	TRBD2	TGCGCCAGCAGCACCGGGACTAGCGGGGGGAGGAATGAGCAGTTCTTC	CASSTGTSGGRNEQFF
TRBV7-6	TRBJ1-1	TRBD1	TGTGCCAGCAGATCACAGGGGCCAGCTTTCTTT	CASRSQGPAFF
TRBV7-2	TRBJ1-3	TRBD1	TGTGCCAGCAGCTTGTACCGGGACAGTGGAAACACCATATATTTT	CASSLYRDSGNTIYF
TRBV6-2/TRBV6-3	TRBJ2-5	NA	TGTGCCAGCAGTTACTGGGAGACCCAGTACTTC	CASSYWETQYF
TRBV21-1	TRBJ1-2	NA	TGTGCCAGCAGCAAAGTCAGGGGGCACAACTATGGCTACACCTTC	CASSKVRGHNYGYTF
TRBV27	TRBJ2-7	NA	TGTGCCAGCAAAACCGGAACTCACAGAGAGCAGTACTTC	CASKTGTHREQYF
TRBV2	TRBJ1-5	NA	TGTGCCAGCAGGGGCGTCTATAGCAATCAGCCCCAGCATTTT	CASRGVYSNQPQHF
TRBV5-1	TRBJ1-4	NA	TGCGCCAGCAGCTTGGCTGGGACTAATGAAAAACTGTTTTTT	CASSLAGTNEKLFF
TRBV11-2	TRBJ1-4	NA	TGTGCCAGCGTTTCAGGGGAGGGTGTCGAAAAACTGTTTTTT	CASVSGEGVEKLFF
TRBV27	TRBJ1-2	NA	TGTGCCAGCACCAGCCAGCTGGGTGGCTACACCTTC	CASTSQLGGYTF
TRBV3-1/TRBV3-2	TRBJ1-1	NA	TGTGCCTCCACCGGGGGTCCGGGCACTGAAGCTTTCTTT	CASTGGPGTEAFF
TRBV13	TRBJ1-5	NA	TGTGCCAGCAGCCGAGGAAGAGGTCAGCCCCAGCATTTT	CASSRGRGQPQHF
TRBV18	TRBJ2-2	NA	TGTGCCAGCTCACCCGGAGCGTATGCGAACACCGGGGAGCTGTTTTTT	CASSPGAYANTGELFF
TRBV5-4	TRBJ1-2	NA	TGTGCCAGCAGCCCACGGACAGCCTATGGCTACACCTTC	CASSPRTAYGYTF
TRBV4-1	TRBJ1-4	NA	TGCGCCAGCAGCCCGAGGTCTCAGGGAGGTAATGAAAAACTGTTTTTT	CASSPRSQGGNEKLFF